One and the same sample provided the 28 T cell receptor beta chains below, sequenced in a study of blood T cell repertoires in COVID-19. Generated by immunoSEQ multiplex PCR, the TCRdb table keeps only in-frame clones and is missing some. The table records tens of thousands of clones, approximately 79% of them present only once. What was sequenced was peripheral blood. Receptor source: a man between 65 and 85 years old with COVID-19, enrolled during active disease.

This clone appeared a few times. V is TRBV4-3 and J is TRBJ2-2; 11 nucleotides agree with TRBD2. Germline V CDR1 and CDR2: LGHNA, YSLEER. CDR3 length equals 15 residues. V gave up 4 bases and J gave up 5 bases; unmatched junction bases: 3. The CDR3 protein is CASSRASGRTGELFF. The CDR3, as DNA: TGCGCCAGCAGCCGCGCTAGCGGGAGGACCGGGGAGCTGTTTTTT.

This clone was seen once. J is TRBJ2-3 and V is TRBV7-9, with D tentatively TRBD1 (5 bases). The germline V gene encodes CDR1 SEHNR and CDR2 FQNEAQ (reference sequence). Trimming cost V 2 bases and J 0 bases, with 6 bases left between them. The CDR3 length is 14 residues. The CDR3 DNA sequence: TGTGCCAGCAGCTTAAAGGGGAGCACAGATACGCAGTATTTT. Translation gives CASSLKGSTDTQYF.

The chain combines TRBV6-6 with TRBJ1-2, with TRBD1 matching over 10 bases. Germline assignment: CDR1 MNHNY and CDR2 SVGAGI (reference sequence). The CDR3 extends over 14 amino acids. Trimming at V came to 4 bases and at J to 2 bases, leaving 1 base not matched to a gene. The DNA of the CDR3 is TGTGCCAGCAGTTCGGGACAGGGGAACTATGGCTACACCTTC. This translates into CASSSGQGNYGYTF.

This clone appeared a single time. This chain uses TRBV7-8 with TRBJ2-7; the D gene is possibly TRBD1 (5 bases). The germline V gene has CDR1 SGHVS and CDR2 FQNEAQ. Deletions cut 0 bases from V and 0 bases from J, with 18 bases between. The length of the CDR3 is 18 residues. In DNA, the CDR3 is TGTGCCAGCAGCTTAGCCTTGGCTCGGACAAGGAGCTCCTACGAGCAGTACTTC. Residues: CASSLALARTRSSYEQYF. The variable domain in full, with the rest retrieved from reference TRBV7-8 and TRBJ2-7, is GAGVSQSPRYKVAKRGQDVALRCDPISGHVSLFWYQQALGQGPEFLTYFQNEAQLDKSGLPSDRFFAERPEGSVSTLKIQRTQQEDSAVYLCASSLALARTRSSYEQYFGPGTRLTVT.

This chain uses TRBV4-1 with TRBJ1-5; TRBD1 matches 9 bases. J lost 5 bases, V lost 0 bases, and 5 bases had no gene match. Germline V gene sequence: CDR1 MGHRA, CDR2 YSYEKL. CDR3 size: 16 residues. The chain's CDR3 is CASSQEPGQGYQPQHF. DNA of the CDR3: TGCGCCAGCAGCCAAGAGCCGGGACAGGGTTATCAGCCCCAGCATTTT.

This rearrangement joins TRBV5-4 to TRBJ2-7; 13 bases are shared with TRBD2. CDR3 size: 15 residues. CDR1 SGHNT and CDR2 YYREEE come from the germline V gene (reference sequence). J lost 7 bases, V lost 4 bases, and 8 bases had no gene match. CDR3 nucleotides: TGTGCCAGCAGCGTGGGGACTAGCGGGGCCCGGGAGCAGTACTTC. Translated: CASSVGTSGAREQYF.

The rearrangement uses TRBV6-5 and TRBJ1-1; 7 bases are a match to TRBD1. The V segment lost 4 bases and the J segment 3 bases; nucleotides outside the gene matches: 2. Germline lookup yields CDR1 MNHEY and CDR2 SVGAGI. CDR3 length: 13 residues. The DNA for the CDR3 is TGTGCCAGCAGTTCGCAGGGGGACACTGAAGCTTTCTTT. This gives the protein CASSSQGDTEAFF.

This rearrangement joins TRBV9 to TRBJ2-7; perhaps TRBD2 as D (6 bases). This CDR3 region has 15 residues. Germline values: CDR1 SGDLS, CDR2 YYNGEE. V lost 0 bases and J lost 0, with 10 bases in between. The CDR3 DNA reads TGTGCCAGCAGCGTAGGCGGGGAAAGCTCCTACGAGCAGTACTTC. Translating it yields CASSVGGESSYEQYF.

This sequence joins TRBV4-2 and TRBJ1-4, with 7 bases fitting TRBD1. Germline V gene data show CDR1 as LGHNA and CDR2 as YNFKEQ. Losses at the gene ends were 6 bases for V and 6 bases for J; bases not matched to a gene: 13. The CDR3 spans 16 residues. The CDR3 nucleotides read TGTGCCAGCAGTCAATCCTACAGGGGCGGTGATGAAAAACTGTTTTTT. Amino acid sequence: CASSQSYRGGDEKLFF.

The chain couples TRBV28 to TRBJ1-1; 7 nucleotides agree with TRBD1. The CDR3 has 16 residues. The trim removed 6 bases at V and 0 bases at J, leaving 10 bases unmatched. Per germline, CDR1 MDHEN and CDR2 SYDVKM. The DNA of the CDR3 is TGTGCCAGCAGCCTCGACAGGGTAACGCTGAACACTGAAGCTTTCTTT. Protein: CASSLDRVTLNTEAFF.

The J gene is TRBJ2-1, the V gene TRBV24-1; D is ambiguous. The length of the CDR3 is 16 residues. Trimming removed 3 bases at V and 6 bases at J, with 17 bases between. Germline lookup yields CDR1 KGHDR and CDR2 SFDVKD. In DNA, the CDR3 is TGTGCCACCAGTGATCGGTCCCTCCCTCCCCGCAATGAGCAGTTCTTC. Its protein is CATSDRSLPPRNEQFF.

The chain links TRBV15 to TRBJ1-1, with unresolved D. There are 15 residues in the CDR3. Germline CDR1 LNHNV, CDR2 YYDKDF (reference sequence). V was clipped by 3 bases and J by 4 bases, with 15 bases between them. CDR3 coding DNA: TGTGCCACCAGCAGCTTCCGCGGGAGTGGCACTGAAGCTTTCTTT. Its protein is CATSSFRGSGTEAFF.

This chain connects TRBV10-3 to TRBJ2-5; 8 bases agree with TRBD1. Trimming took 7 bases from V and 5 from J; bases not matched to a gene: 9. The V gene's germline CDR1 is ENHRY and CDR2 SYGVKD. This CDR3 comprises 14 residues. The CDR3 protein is CAIKPGQEGETQYF. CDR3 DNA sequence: TGTGCCATCAAGCCGGGACAGGAGGGGGAGACCCAGTACTTC.

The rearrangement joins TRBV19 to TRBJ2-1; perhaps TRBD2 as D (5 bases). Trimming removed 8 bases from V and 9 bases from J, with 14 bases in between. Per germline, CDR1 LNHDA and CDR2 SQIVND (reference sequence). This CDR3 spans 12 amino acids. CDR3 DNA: TGTGCCAGTGGAAGCGGAGGACCTGAGCAGTTCTTC. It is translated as CASGSGGPEQFF.

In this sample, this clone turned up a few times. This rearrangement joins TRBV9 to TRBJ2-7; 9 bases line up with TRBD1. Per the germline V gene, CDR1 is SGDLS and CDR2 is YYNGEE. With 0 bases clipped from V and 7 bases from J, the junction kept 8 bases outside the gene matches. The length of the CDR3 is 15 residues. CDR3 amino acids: CASSVDGTGFDEQYF. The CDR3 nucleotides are TGTGCCAGCAGCGTAGACGGGACAGGGTTTGATGAGCAGTACTTC. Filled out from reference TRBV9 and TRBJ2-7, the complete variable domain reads DSGVTQTPKHLITATGQRVTLRCSPRSGDLSVYWYQQSLDQGLQFLIQYYNGEERAKGNILERFSAQQFPDLHSELNLSSLELGDSALYFCASSVDGTGFDEQYFGPGTRLTVT.

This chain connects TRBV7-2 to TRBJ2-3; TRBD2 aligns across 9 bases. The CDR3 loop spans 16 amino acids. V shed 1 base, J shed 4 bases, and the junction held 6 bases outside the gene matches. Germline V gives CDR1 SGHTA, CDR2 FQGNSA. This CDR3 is CASSLEGIAGADTQYF. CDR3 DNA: TGTGCCAGCAGCTTAGAAGGGATAGCGGGGGCAGATACGCAGTATTTT.

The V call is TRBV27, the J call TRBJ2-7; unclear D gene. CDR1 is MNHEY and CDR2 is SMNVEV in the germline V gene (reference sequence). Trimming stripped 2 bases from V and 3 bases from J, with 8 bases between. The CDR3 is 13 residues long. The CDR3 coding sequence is TGTGCCAGCAGTTTAGTCAGTAACTACGAGCAGTACTTC. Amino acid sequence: CASSLVSNYEQYF.

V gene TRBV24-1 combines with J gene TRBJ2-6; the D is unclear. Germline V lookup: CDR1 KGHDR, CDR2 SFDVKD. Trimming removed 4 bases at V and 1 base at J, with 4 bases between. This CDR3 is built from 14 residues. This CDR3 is CATSEASGANVLTF. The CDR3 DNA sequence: TGTGCCACCAGTGAAGCTTCTGGGGCCAACGTCCTGACTTTC.

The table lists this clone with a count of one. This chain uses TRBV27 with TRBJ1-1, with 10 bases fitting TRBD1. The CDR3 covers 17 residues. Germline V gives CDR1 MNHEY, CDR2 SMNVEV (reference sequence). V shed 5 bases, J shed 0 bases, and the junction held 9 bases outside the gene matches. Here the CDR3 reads CASSPPGTGVMNTEAFF. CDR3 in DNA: TGTGCCAGCAGTCCCCCCGGGACAGGGGTCATGAACACTGAAGCTTTCTTT.

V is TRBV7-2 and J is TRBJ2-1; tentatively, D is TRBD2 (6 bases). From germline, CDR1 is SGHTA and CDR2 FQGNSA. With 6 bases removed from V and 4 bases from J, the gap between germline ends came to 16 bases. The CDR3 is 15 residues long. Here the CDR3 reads CASSHPAGSYNEQFF. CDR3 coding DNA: TGTGCCAGCAGTCACCCCGCGGGGTCATACAATGAGCAGTTCTTC.

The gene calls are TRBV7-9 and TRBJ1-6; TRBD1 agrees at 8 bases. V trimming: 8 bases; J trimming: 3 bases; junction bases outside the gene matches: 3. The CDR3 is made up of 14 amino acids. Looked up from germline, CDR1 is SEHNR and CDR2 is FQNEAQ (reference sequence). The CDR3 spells CASVGTGYNSPLHF. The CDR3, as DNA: TGTGCCAGCGTTGGGACAGGCTATAATTCACCCCTCCACTTT. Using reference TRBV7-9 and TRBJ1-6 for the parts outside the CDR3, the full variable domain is DTGVSQNPRHKITKRGQNVTFRCDPISEHNRLYWYRQTLGQGPEFLTYFQNEAQLEKSRLLSDRFSAERPKGSFSTLEIQRTEQGDSAMYLCASVGTGYNSPLHFGNGTRLTVT.

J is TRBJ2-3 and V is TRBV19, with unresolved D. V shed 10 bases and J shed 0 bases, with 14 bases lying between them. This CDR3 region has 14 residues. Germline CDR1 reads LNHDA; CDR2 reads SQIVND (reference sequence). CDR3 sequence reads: CAISTGSSTDTQYF. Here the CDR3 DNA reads TGTGCCATTTCGACTGGCTCTAGCACAGATACGCAGTATTTT.

CDR3 amino acids: CASSSLQGPQETQYF. The CDR3 bases are TGTGCCAGCAGCTCCTTACAGGGACCCCAAGAGACCCAGTACTTC. The V call is TRBV7-2, the J call TRBJ2-5; possibly TRBD1 for D (6 bases). Germline loops: CDR1 SGHTA, CDR2 FQGNSA. V gave up 4 bases and J gave up 1 base, with 13 bases separating them. The CDR3 is made up of 15 amino acids. Combining the CDR3 with reference TRBV7-2 and TRBJ2-5 gives the whole variable domain GAGVSQSPSNKVTEKGKDVELRCDPISGHTALYWYRQSLGQGLEFLIYFQGNSAPDKSGLPSDRFSAERTGGSVSTLTIQRTQQEDSAVYLCASSSLQGPQETQYFGPGTRLLVL.

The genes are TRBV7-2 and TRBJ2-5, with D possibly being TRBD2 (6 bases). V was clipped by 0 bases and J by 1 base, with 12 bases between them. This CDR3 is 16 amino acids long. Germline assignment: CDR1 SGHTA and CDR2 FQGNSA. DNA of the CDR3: TGTGCCAGCAGCTTAGCTTTAGGACTATCCCAAGAGACCCAGTACTTC. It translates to CASSLALGLSQETQYF.

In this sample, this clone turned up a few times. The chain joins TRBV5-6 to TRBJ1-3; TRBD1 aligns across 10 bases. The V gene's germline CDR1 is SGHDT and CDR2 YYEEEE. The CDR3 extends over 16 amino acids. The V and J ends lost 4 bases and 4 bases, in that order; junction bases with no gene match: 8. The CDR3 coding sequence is TGTGCCAGCAGCCGAGCGGGACAGGGGTCCGGAAACACCATATATTTT. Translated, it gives CASSRAGQGSGNTIYF.

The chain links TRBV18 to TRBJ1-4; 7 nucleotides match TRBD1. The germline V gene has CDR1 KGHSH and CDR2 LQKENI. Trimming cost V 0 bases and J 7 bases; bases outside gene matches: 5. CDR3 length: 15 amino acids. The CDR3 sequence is CASSPPQGIGEKLFF. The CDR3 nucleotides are TGTGCCAGCTCACCACCACAGGGGATAGGTGAAAAACTGTTTTTT.

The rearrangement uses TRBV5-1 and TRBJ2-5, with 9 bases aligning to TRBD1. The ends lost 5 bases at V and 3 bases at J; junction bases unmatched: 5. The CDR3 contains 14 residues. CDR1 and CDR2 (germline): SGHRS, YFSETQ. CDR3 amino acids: CASRPGTGKETQYF. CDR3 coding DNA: TGCGCCAGCAGGCCCGGGACAGGGAAAGAGACCCAGTACTTC.

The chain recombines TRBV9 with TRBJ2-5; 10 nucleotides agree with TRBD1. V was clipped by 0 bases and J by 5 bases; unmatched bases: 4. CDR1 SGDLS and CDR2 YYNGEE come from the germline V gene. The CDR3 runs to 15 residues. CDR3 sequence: CASSVDPGQGETQYF. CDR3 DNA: TGTGCCAGCAGCGTAGATCCGGGACAGGGGGAGACCCAGTACTTC.